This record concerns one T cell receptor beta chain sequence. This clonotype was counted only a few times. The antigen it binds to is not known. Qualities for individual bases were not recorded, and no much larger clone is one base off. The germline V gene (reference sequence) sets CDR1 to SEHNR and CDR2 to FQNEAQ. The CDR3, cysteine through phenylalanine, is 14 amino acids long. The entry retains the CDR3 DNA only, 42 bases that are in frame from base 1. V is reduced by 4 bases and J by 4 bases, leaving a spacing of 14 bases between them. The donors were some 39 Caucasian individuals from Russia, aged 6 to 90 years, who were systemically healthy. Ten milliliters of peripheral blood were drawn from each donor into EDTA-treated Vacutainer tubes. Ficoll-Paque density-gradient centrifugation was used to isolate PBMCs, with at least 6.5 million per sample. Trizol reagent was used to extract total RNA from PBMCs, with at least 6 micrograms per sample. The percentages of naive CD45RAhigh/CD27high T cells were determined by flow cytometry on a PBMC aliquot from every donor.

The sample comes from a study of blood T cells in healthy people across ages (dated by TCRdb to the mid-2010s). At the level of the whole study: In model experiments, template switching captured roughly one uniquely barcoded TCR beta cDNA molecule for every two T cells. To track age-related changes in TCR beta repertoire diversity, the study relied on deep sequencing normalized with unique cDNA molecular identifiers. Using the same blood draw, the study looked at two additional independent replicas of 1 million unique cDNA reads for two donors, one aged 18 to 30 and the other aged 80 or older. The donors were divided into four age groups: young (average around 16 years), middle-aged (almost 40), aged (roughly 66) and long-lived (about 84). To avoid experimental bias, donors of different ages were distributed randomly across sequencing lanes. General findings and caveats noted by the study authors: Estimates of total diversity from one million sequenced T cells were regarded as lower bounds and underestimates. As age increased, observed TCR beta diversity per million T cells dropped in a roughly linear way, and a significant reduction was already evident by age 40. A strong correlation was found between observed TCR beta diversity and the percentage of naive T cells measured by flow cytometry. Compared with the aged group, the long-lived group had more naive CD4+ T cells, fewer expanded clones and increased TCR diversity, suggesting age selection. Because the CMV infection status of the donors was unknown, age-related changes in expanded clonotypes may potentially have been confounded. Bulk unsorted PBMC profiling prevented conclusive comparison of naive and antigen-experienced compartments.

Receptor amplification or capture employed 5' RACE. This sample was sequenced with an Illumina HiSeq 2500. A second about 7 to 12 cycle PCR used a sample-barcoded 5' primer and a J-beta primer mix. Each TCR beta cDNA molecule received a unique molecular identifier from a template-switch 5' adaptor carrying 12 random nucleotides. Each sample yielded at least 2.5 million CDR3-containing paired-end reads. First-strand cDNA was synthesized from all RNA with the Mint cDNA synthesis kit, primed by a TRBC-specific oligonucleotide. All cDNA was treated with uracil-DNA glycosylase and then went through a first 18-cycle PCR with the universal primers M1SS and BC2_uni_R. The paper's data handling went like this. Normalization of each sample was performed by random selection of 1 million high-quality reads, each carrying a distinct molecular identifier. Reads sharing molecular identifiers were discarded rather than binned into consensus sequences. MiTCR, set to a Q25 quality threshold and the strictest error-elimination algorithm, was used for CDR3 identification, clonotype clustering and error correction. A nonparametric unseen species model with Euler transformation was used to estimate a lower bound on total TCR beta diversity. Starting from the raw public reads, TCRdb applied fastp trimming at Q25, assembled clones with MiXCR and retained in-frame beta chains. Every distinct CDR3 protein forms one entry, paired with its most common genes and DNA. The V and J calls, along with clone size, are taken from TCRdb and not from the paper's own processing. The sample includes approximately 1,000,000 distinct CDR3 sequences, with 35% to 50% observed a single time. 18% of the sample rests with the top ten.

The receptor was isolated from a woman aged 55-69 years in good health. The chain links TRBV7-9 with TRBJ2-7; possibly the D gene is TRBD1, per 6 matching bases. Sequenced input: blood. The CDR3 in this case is CASSSKNREYEQYF. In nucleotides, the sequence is TGTGCCAGCAGCTCGAAAAACAGGGAGTACGAGCAGTACTTC. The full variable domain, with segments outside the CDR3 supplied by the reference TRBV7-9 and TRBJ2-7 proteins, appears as DTGVSQNPRHKITKRGQNVTFRCDPISEHNRLYWYRQTLGQGPEFLTYFQNEAQLEKSRLLSDRFSAERPKGSFSTLEIQRTEQGDSAMYLCASSSKNREYEQYFGPGTRLTVT.